This TCR beta chain was retrieved from a study of cytomegalovirus exposure and HLA in healthy donors. Notes on the study in general: An analysis was carried out later, and it reportedly showed fewer N-insertions in an Asian-associated ancestry cluster than the approximately 700-donor mean.

PCR used 60 Vbeta primers and 13 Jbeta primers. TCRdb keeps only in-frame clones here, not all; method: immunoSEQ multiplex PCR. The data contain approximately 38,000 clones, 70% to 85% of them singletons. There are a few counts of this clone. Antigen unknown. The J segment lost 1 base and the V segment lost 3 bases, leaving 0 bases of the junction unmatched. The CDR3 has 14 amino acids. Germline values: CDR1 SGHVS, CDR2 FNYEAQ. The chain couples TRBV7-6 to TRBJ1-1, with 9 bases fitting TRBD1. The sequenced sample was PBMCs. The clonotype was recovered from a woman aged 18-30 years in good health and CMV-seropositive. CDR3 nucleotides: TGTGCCAGCAGCTTGGGACAGGGGAACACTGAAGCTTTCTTT. Residues: CASSLGQGNTEAFF.